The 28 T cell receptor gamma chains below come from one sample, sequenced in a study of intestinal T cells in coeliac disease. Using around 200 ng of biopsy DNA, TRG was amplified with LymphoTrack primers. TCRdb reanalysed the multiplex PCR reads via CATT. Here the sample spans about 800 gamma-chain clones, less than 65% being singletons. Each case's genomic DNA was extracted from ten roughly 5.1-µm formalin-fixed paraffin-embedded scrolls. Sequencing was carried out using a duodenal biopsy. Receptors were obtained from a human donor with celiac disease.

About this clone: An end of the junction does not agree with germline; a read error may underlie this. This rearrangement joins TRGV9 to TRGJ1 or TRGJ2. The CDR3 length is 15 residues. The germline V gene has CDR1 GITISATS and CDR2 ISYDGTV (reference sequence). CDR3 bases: TGTGCCTTGTGGGACGTAACTCCATCGTGCGTCATCTTGTTTTTT. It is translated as CALWDVTPSCVILFF.

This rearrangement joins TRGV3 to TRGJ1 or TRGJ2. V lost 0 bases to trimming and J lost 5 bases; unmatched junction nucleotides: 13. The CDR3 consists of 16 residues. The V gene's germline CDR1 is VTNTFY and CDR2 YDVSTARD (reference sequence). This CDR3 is CATWDRQDSGDYKKLF. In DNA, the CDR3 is TGTGCCACCTGGGACAGGCAGGACAGCGGGGATTATAAGAAACTCTTT.

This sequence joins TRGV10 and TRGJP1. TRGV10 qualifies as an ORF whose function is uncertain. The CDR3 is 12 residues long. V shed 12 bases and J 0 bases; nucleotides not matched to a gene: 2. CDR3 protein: CAAYTTGWFKIF. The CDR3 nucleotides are TGTGCTGCCTATACCACTGGTTGGTTCAAGATATTT.

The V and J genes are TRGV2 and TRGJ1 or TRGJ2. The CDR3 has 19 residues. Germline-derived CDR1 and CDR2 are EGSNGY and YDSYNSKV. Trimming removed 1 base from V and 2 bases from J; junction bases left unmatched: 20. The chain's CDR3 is CATWDGAPGAAVYYYKKLF. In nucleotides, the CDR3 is TGTGCCACCTGGGACGGCGCCCCCGGGGCGGCGGTCTATTATTATAAGAAACTCTTT.

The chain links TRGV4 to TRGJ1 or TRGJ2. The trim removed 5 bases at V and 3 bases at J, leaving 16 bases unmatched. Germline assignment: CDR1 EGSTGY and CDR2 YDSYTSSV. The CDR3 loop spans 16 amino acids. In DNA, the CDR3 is TGTGCCACCTGGGCATCCGAATTGGGGATTTATTATAAGAAACTCTTT. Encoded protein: CATWASELGIYYKKLF.

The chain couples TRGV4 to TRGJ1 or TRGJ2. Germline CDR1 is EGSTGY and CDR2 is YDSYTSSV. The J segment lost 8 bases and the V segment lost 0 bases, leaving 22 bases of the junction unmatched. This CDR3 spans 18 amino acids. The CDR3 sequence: CATWDGGRQMELIDKKLF. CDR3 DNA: TGTGCCACCTGGGATGGGGGGCGCCAAATGGAATTGATTGATAAGAAACTCTTT.

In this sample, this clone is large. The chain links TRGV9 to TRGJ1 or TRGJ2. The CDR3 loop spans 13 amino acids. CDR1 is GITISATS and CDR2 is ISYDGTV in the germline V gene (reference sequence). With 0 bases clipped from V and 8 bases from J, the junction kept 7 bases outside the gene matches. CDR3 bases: TGTGCCTTGTGGGAGGTGTTATTGGATAAGAAACTCTTT. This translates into CALWEVLLDKKLF.

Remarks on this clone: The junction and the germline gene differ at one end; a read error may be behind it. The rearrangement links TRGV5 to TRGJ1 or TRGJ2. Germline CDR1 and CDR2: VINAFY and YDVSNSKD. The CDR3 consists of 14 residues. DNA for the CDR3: TGTGCCACCTGGGACAGACCCCTTTATTACAAGAAACTCTTT. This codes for CATWDRPLYYKKLF.

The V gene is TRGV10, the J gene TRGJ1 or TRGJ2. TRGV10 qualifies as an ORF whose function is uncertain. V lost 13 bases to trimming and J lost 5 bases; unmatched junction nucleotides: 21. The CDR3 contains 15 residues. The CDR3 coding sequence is TGTGCTGGCGTGGGATTATATAGGGAAAATTATAAGAAACTCTTT. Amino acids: CAGVGLYRENYKKLF.

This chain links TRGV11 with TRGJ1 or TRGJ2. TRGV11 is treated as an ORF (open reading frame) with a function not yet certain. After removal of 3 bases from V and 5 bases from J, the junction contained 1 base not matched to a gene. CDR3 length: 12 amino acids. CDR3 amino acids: CACWIRDYKKLF. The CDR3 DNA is TGTGCCTGCTGGATTAGGGATTATAAGAAACTCTTT.

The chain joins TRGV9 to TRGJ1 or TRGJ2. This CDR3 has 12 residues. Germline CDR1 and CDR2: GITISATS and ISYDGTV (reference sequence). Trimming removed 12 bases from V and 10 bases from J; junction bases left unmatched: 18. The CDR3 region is CAIVGLPIKKLF. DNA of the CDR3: TGTGCCATTGTGGGTCTACCGATAAAGAAACTCTTT.

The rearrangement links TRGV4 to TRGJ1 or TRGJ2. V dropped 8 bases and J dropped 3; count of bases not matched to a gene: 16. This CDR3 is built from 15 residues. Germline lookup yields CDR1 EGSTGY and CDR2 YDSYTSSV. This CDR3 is CATLGWGPLYYKKLF. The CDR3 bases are TGTGCCACCTTGGGATGGGGGCCGCTTTATTATAAGAAACTCTTT.

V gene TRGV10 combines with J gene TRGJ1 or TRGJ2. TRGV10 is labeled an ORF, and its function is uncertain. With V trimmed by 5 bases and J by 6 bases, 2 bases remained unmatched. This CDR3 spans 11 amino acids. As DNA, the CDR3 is TGTGCTGCGTGGTGGTCTTATAAGAAACTCTTT. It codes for CAAWWSYKKLF.

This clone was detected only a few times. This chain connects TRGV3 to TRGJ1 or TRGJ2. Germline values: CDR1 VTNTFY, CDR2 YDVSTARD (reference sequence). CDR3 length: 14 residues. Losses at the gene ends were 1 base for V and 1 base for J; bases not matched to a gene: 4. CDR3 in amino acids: CATWDRKNYYKKLF. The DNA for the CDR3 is TGTGCCACCTGGGACAGAAAAAATTATTATAAGAAACTCTTT.

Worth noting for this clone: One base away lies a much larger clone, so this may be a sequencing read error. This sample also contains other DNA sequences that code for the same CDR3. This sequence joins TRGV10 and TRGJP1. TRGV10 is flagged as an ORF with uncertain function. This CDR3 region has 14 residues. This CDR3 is CAAWDSATGWFKIF. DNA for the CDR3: TGTGCTGCGTGGGATTCCGCCACTGGCTGGTTCAAGATATTT.

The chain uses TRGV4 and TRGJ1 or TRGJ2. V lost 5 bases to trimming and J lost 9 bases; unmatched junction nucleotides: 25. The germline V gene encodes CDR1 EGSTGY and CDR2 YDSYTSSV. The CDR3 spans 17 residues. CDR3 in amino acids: CATWAPSSLAVAVKKLF. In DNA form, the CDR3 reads TGTGCCACCTGGGCCCCCTCCAGCTTGGCGGTTGCAGTTAAGAAACTCTTT.

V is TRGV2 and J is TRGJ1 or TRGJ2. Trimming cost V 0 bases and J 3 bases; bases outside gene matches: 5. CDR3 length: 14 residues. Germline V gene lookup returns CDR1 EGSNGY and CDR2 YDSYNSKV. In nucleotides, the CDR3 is TGTGCCACCTGGGACGGGATTCGTTATTATAAGAAACTCTTT. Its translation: CATWDGIRYYKKLF.

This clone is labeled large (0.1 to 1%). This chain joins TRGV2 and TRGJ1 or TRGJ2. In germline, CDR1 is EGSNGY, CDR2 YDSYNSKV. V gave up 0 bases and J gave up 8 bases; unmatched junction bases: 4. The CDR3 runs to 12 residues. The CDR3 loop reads CATWDGRHKKLF. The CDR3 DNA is TGTGCCACCTGGGACGGGCGGCATAAGAAACTCTTT.

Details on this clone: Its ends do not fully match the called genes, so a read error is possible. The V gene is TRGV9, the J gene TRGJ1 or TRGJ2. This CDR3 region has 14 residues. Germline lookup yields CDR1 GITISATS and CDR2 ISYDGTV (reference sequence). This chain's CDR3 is CALWEVLRSYYKVF. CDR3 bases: TGTGCCTTGTGGGAGGTGCTAAGGAGTTATTATAAGGTGTTC.

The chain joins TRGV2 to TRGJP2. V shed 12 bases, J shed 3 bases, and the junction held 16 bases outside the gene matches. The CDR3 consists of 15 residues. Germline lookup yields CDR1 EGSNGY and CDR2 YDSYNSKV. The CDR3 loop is CADLGRGGSDWIKTF. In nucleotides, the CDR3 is TGTGCCGACCTGGGACGGGGGGGTAGTGATTGGATCAAGACGTTT.

The CDR3 nucleotides are TGTGCCACCTCGGGTACCTCCCCTGATAAGAAACTCTTT. Its protein product is CATSGTSPDKKLF. The genes are TRGV8 and TRGJ1 or TRGJ2. Germline-derived CDR1 and CDR2 are VENAVY and YDSYNSRV. The V segment lost 8 bases and the J segment 8 bases; nucleotides outside the gene matches: 15. The CDR3 is made up of 13 amino acids.

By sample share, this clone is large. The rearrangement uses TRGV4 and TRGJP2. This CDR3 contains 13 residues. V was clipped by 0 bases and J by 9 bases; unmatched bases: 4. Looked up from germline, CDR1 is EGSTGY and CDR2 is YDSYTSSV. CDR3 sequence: CATWDGLNWIKTF. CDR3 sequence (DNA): TGTGCCACCTGGGATGGGCTCAATTGGATCAAGACGTTT.

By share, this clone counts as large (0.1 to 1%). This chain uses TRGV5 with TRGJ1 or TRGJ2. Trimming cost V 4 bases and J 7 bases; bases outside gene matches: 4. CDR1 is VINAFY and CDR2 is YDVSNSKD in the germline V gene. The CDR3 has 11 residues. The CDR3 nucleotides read TGTGCCACCTGGGAAGAGTATAAGAAACTCTTT. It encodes CATWEEYKKLF.

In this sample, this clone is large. The chain's CDR3 is CAAWDYKMRLVKKLF. The CDR3 nucleotides are TGTGCTGCGTGGGATTATAAGATGAGGCTCGTTAAGAAACTCTTT. The V gene is TRGV10, the J gene TRGJ1 or TRGJ2. TRGV10 is an open reading frame, and its role is uncertain. CDR3 length equals 15 residues. Trimming cost V 8 bases and J 9 bases; bases outside gene matches: 20.

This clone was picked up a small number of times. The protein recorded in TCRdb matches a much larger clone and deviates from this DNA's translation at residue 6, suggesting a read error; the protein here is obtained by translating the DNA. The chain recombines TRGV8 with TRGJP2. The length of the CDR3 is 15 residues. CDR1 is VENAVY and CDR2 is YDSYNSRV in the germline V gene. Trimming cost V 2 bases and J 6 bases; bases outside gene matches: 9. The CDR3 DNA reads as TGTGCCACCTGGGATAAGCTATACCGTGATTGGATCAAGACGTTT. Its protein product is CATWDKLYRDWIKTF.

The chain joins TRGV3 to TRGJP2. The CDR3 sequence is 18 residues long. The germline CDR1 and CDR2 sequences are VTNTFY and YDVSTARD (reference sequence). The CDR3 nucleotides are TGTGCACCTGGGACAGGCCGGGGGGGGTATAGTAGTGATTGGATCAAGACGTTT. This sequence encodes CAPGTGRGGYSSDWIKTF.

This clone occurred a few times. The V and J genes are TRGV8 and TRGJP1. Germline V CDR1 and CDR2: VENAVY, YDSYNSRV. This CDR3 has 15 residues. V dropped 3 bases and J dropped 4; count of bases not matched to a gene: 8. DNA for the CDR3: TGTGCCACCTGGGATGAGGTAGGCACTGGTTGGTTCAAGATATTT. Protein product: CATWDEVGTGWFKIF.

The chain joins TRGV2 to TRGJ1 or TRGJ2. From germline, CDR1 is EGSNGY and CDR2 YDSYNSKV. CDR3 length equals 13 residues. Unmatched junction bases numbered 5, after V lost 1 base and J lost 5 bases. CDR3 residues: CATWDGPNYKKLF. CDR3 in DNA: TGTGCCACCTGGGACGGCCCTAATTATAAGAAACTCTTT.